This T cell receptor (beta chain) was sequenced for a study of vaccination and CD4 T cells after COVID-19. Study information: Four females and six males made up the convalescents, with two Hispanic. Findings and limits, study-wide: Looking at convalescent patients, a median approximately 86% of reactive clones were present only post-vaccination.

About this clonotype itself: Its antigen is as yet unknown.

An Oncomine TCR Beta short-read assay was used to sequence the DNA from cultured CD4+ T cells. TCRdb analysed the PCR reads with MiXCR anew, one entry per CDR3 protein. The table has some 7,700 distinct CDR3 sequences, approximately 70% seen once. Treatment specified: roughly ten-day PBMC culture with coronavirus spike peptide pools or control peptides (ViraFEST assay). ViraFEST expanded antigen-specific T cells with peptide pools, then sequenced TCRs. Negative-selection isolation of CD4+ T cells was performed after 9 to 11 days of culture. Germline V lookup: CDR1 SNHLY, CDR2 FYNNEI. This CDR3 has 13 amino acids. V lost 6 bases to trimming and J lost 4 bases, with 12 bases between them.

This TCR was recovered from a human donor with COVID-19. The sample in question was cultured CD4+ T cells from blood, obtained after SARS-CoV-2 vaccination. The chain has TRBV2 and TRBJ1-2; D is possibly TRBD1 (5 bases). DNA of the CDR3: TGTGCCAGCAGGGTCAGGGCCTTCTATGGCTACACCTTC. Encoded protein: CASRVRAFYGYTF. Together with reference TRBV2 and TRBJ1-2, the CDR3 gives the full variable domain: EPEVTQTPSHQVTQMGQEVILRCVPISNHLYFYWYRQILGQKVEFLVSFYNNEISEKSEIFDDQFSVERPDGSNFTLKIRSTKLEDSAMYFCASRVRAFYGYTFGSGTRLTVV.